One and the same sample provided the 10 T cell receptor beta chains below, sequenced in a study of T cell changes during pregnancy in multiple sclerosis. Assay used: immunoSEQ multiplex PCR; TCRdb lists only in-frame clones, some missing. The sample shows 30,000 to 40,000 clones, 70% to 90% of them seen only once. Here the sequenced sample was CD8+ T cells from peripheral blood mononuclear cells, taken in the third trimester of pregnancy. These receptors all come from a female donor with multiple sclerosis, enrolled in a pregnancy study.

The rearrangement uses TRBV30 and TRBJ2-7; TRBD1 might be the D (6 bases). V lost 3 bases and J 3 bases, leaving 9 bases between the germline ends. This CDR3 spans 12 amino acids. Germline assignment: CDR1 GTSNPN and CDR2 SVGIG (reference sequence). The CDR3 sequence: CAWSPGHYEQYF. CDR3 bases: TGTGCCTGGAGCCCGGGACACTACGAGCAGTACTTC.

The rearrangement joins TRBV9 to TRBJ1-4; D is ambiguous. Germline values: CDR1 SGDLS, CDR2 YYNGEE. This CDR3 has 15 amino acids. Trimming cost V 0 bases and J 3 bases, with 9 bases left between them. The CDR3 reads CASSVGRRPNEKLFF. The CDR3 DNA is TGTGCCAGCAGCGTAGGGAGGAGACCTAATGAAAAACTGTTTTTT.

V is TRBV6-5 and J is TRBJ1-2; TRBD1 agrees at 9 bases. The ends lost 4 bases at V and 2 bases at J; junction bases unmatched: 2. This CDR3 has 14 residues. Germline V lookup: CDR1 MNHEY, CDR2 SVGAGI. In nucleotides, the CDR3 is TGTGCCAGCAGTTGGACAGGGGAAAACTATGGCTACACCTTC. Its protein is CASSWTGENYGYTF.

This clone is categorized as medium-sized. The J gene is TRBJ1-5, the V gene TRBV12-5, with unresolved D. CDR1 and CDR2 from the germline V gene are LGHNT and FRNRAP. The CDR3 length is 13 residues. V was pared by 2 bases and J by 4 bases, with 6 bases between. In DNA, the CDR3 is TGTGCTAGTGGTTTGTCGTATAATCAGCCCCAGCATTTT. Translating it yields CASGLSYNQPQHF. Complete variable domain (other parts from reference TRBV12-5 and TRBJ1-5): DARVTQTPRHKVTEMGQEVTMRCQPILGHNTVFWYRQTMMQGLELLAYFRNRAPLDDSGMPKDRFSAEMPDATLATLKIQPSEPRDSAVYFCASGLSYNQPQHFGDGTRLSIL.

About this clone: One base away lies a much larger clone, so this may be a sequencing read error. The sample contains more than one DNA sequence encoding this CDR3. This chain uses TRBV6-4 with TRBJ2-3; 13 bases match TRBD2. The J segment lost 4 bases and the V segment lost 6 bases, leaving 4 bases of the junction unmatched. The CDR3 covers 15 residues. The germline gives CDR1 MRHNA, CDR2 SNTAGT. The CDR3 bases are TGTGCCAGCAGCGAACTAGCGGGGGGGCCAGATACGCAGTATTTT. Its protein is CASSELAGGPDTQYF.

The chain couples TRBV7-9 to TRBJ1-1; the D gene is possibly TRBD1 (6 bases). Between the trimmed V and J ends, which lost 5 bases and 0 bases, there was a span of 13 bases. The CDR3 extends over 15 amino acids. CDR1 is SEHNR and CDR2 is FQNEAQ in the germline V gene (reference sequence). The CDR3 is CASSEGQHMNTEAFF. The CDR3 region has the DNA TGTGCCAGCAGCGAAGGACAGCACATGAACACTGAAGCTTTCTTT.

V gene TRBV7-9 combines with J gene TRBJ1-2; possible D gene TRBD1, 5 bases. Germline V gene data show CDR1 as SEHNR and CDR2 as FQNEAQ (reference sequence). V was shortened by 5 bases and J by 1 base, with 8 bases between the two germline ends. The length of the CDR3 is 13 residues. As DNA, the CDR3 is TGTGCCAGCAGCGCAGACAGTAACTATGGCTACACCTTC. Translation: CASSADSNYGYTF.

The genes are TRBV28 and TRBJ1-4, with 8 positions matching TRBD1. CDR1 and CDR2 from the germline V gene are MDHEN and SYDVKM. The CDR3 spans 16 residues. V dropped 7 bases and J dropped 7; count of bases not matched to a gene: 14. The CDR3 DNA follows: TGTGCCAGCATCCTAGCAGGGGGCGTTGAGGGTGAAAAACTGTTTTTT. Translated: CASILAGGVEGEKLFF. The whole variable domain, filled in from reference TRBV28 and TRBJ1-4, reads DVKVTQSSRYLVKRTGEKVFLECVQDMDHENMFWYRQDPGLGLRLIYFSYDVKMKEKGDIPEGYSVSREKKERFSLILESASTNQTSMYLCASILAGGVEGEKLFFGSGTQLSVL.

The chain employs TRBV10-2 and TRBJ1-1; a weak D match, TRBD1 (6 bases). From germline, CDR1 is WSHSY and CDR2 SAAADI. This CDR3 region has 15 residues. Trimming took 1 base from V and 4 from J, leaving 13 bases between them. The CDR3, as DNA: TGCGCCAGCAGTGAGTTAACAGGGTCCGGCACTGAAGCTTTCTTT. Amino acid sequence: CASSELTGSGTEAFF.

This clone turned up a few times. The V gene is TRBV2, the J gene TRBJ2-7; 7 positions match TRBD1. CDR1 SNHLY and CDR2 FYNNEI come from the germline V gene. The CDR3 runs 15 residues. Trimming removed 4 bases from V and 3 bases from J; junction bases left unmatched: 9. In DNA form, the CDR3 reads TGTGCCAGCAGTGGGCCCGGGACAGACCTCTACGAGCAGTACTTC. Translated, it gives CASSGPGTDLYEQYF.